The entry below describes one T cell receptor beta chain. This clonotype was seen a handful of times. It lacks a known antigen. Base quality data are lacking; no much larger clone is found one base away. Donors were under 40 systemically healthy Caucasian individuals from Russia aged 6 to 90 years. Ten milliliters of peripheral blood were drawn from each donor into EDTA-treated Vacutainer tubes. PBMCs were isolated by Ficoll-Paque density-gradient centrifugation, with at least 6.5 million obtained per sample. Total RNA was extracted from PBMCs with Trizol reagent, with at least 6 micrograms obtained per sample. Naive CD45RAhigh/CD27high T cell percentages were measured by flow cytometry on a PBMC aliquot from every donor. This entry is derived from a study of blood T cells in healthy people across ages (dated by TCRdb to about 2015). General notes on the study: In model experiments, template switching captured roughly one uniquely barcoded TCR beta cDNA molecule for every two T cells. Age-related changes in TCR beta repertoire diversity were measured in the study by deep sequencing normalized with unique cDNA molecular identifiers. The donors were split into four age groups: young (average around 16 years), middle-aged (more than 35), aged (62) and long-lived (about 82). Donors of different ages were randomly distributed across sequencing lanes to avoid experimental bias. Two additional independent replicas of 1 million unique cDNA reads from the same blood draw were analyzed for two donors (one aged 18 to 30 and one aged 80 or older). Summary of the overall study and its limitations: Observed TCR beta diversity correlated strongly with the percentage of naive T cells measured by flow cytometry. As age increased, observed TCR beta diversity per million T cells dropped in a roughly linear way, and a significant reduction was already evident by age about 40. Estimates of total diversity based on one million sequenced T cells were regarded as lower bounds and as underestimates. Compared with the aged group, more naive CD4+ T cells, fewer expanded clones and increased TCR diversity were shown by the long-lived group, suggesting age selection. The CMV infection status of donors was not known, potentially confounding age-related changes in expanded clonotypes. Conclusive comparison of naive and antigen-experienced compartments was prevented by the profiling of bulk unsorted PBMCs.

The library was prepared using 5' RACE. A second PCR of about 6 to 12 cycles was performed with a sample-barcoded 5' primer and a J-beta primer mix. A unique molecular identifier was introduced onto each TCR beta cDNA molecule by a template-switch 5' adaptor carrying 12 random nucleotides. Each sample yielded at least 2.5 million CDR3-containing paired-end reads. First-strand cDNA was synthesized from all RNA with the Mint cDNA synthesis kit, primed by a TRBC-specific oligonucleotide. After uracil-DNA glycosylase treatment, a first 18-cycle PCR used universal primers M1SS and BC2_uni_R on all cDNA. Turning to the authors' computational methods: For normalization, 1 million high-quality reads were randomly selected from each sample, with every read carrying a distinct molecular identifier. Reads with shared molecular identifiers were discarded instead of being binned into consensus sequences. CDR3 identification, clonotype clustering and error correction used MiTCR with a Q25 quality threshold and the strictest error-elimination algorithm. A nonparametric unseen species model using Euler transformation provided a lower-bound estimate of total TCR beta diversity. Clones were called with MiXCR by TCRdb after fastp trimmed the public reads at Q25, and only in-frame beta chains were retained. Each CDR3 protein appears once, grouped with its most common genes and DNA. The V and J calls here are based on TCRdb, not the publication. Within this sample are approximately 1,700,000 distinct CDR3 sequences, with around 42% of them counted one time only. The ten largest clonotypes hold under 30% of the sample.

CDR3 length: 13 amino acids, cysteine to phenylalanine. The entry retains the CDR3 DNA only, 39 bases that are in frame from base 1. CDR1 and CDR2, looked up from the germline V gene, are SGHTA and FQGNSA. The trim is 5 bases for V and 3 bases for J, with a gap of 11 bases between the germline ends. The chain links TRBV7-2 with TRBJ2-7; the D segment could be TRBD1, given 5 matching bases. Sample: blood. The source of this sequence is a human donor in good health. CDR3 protein: CASSRTINYEQYF. At the DNA level, the sequence is TGTGCCAGCAGCAGGACAATAAACTACGAGCAGTACTTC.